The 16 T cell receptor beta chains given below trace back to one sample, sequenced in a study of blood T cell repertoires in COVID-19. Clones were sequenced by immunoSEQ multiplex PCR, and TCRdb holds only the in-frame ones, with some missing. The sample records 200,000 or so clones, 75% to 90% being singletons. The sample comprised peripheral blood. All receptors come from a human donor in a cohort sampled during active COVID-19.

This clone has a handful of counts. This chain uses TRBV25-1 with TRBJ2-7, with D perhaps TRBD1 (5 bases). V shed 6 bases and J shed 4 bases, with 22 bases lying between them. Germline CDR1 and CDR2: MGHDK and SYGVNS. CDR3 size: 16 residues. CDR3 sequence: CASSPLAALGLYEQYF. CDR3 DNA: TGTGCCAGCAGCCCCCTCGCCGCCCTGGGGCTATACGAGCAGTACTTC.

The chain links TRBV3-1 (or the pseudogene TRBV3-2) to TRBJ1-3; 12 bases line up with TRBD1. Losses at the gene ends were 4 bases for V and 2 bases for J; bases not matched to a gene: 6. The CDR3 has 17 residues. Germline-derived CDR1 and CDR2 are LGHDT and YNNKEL (reference sequence). CDR3 coding DNA: TGTGCCAGCAGCCCCCGGGACAGGGGGCCCCCTGGAAACACCATATATTTT. It encodes CASSPRDRGPPGNTIYF.

This sequence joins TRBV5-6 and TRBJ2-7; D is perhaps TRBD1 (7 bases). The CDR3 covers 17 residues. Trimming removed 4 bases from V and 0 bases from J, with 20 bases in between. Germline loops: CDR1 SGHDT, CDR2 YYEEEE. Written as DNA, the CDR3 is TGTGCCAGCAGCGGGGGGCCGGGACAGATGCCCTCCTACGAGCAGTACTTC. It encodes CASSGGPGQMPSYEQYF.

This clone was found a few times. V and J are TRBV6-1 and TRBJ2-7; 9 bases are shared with TRBD1. The CDR3 is 16 amino acids. V shed 1 base and J 6 bases; nucleotides not matched to a gene: 10. Per germline, CDR1 MNHNS and CDR2 SASEGT. The CDR3 is CASSEDRGTGTGEQYF. In nucleotides, the CDR3 is TGTGCCAGCAGTGAAGATCGGGGGACAGGGACTGGCGAGCAGTACTTC.

This clone was recorded once. The rearrangement links TRBV11-3 to TRBJ2-2; the match to TRBD1 covers 7 bases. From germline, CDR1 is SGHNT and CDR2 YENEEA. The trim removed 3 bases at V and 3 bases at J, leaving 1 base unmatched. The CDR3 has 14 amino acids. The CDR3 reads CASSFDRDTGELFF. For the CDR3, the DNA is TGTGCCAGCAGCTTCGACAGGGACACCGGGGAGCTGTTTTTT. The variable domain in full, with the rest retrieved from reference TRBV11-3 and TRBJ2-2, is EAGVVQSPRYKIIEKKQPVAFWCNPISGHNTLYWYLQNLGQGPELLIRYENEEAVDDSQLPKDRFSAERLKGVDSTLKIQPAELGDSAVYLCASSFDRDTGELFFGEGSRLTVL.

The chain links TRBV6-2 or TRBV6-3 to TRBJ2-7; 10 bases line up with TRBD2. Trimming took 5 bases from V and 4 from J; bases not matched to a gene: 17. The CDR3 consists of 18 residues. CDR1 MNHEY and CDR2 SVGEGT come from the germline V gene. DNA of the CDR3: TGTGCCAGCAGTCCGCGAGCGACAGGGCTAGCGGGAGTATACGAGCAGTACTTC. This encodes CASSPRATGLAGVYEQYF.

This clone has just one count. This sequence joins TRBV21-1 and TRBJ2-7; the D call TRBD2 from the table was never checked on the DNA. TRBV21-1 is labeled a pseudogene. The CDR3 contains 12 residues. CDR3 nucleotide sequence: TGTGCCAGCAAGGAGGACCCCTACGAGCAGTACTTC. This gives the protein CASKEDPYEQYF.

This clone was observed once. The V gene is TRBV19, the J gene TRBJ2-7; 8 bases agree with TRBD2. Looked up from germline, CDR1 is LNHDA and CDR2 is SQIVND (reference sequence). Trimming removed 5 bases from V and 2 bases from J; junction bases left unmatched: 11. The CDR3 covers 16 residues. The CDR3 reads CASSPSLAGWAYEQYF. The CDR3 coding sequence is TGTGCCAGTAGTCCCTCATTAGCGGGATGGGCCTACGAGCAGTACTTC.

The chain recombines TRBV7-3 with TRBJ1-5; weak D call: TRBD1 (5 bases). The CDR3 consists of 13 residues. Germline V gives CDR1 SGHTA, CDR2 FQGTGA. Trimming pared 2 bases from V and 4 bases from J, leaving 6 bases between. CDR3 bases: TGTGCCAGCAGCTTAGACAGAAATCAGCCCCAGCATTTT. As protein: CASSLDRNQPQHF.

The chain combines TRBV5-4 with TRBJ2-7; 9 bases are a match to TRBD2. The CDR3 runs 15 residues. Germline V gives CDR1 SGHNT, CDR2 YYREEE (reference sequence). The J segment lost 2 bases and the V segment lost 4 bases, leaving 7 bases of the junction unmatched. The CDR3 here is CASSPRREGPYEQYF. The CDR3 DNA is TGTGCCAGCAGCCCCCGGCGGGAGGGCCCCTACGAGCAGTACTTC.

The V and J genes are TRBV29-1 and TRBJ2-7; 9 bases fit TRBD1. CDR1 and CDR2 from the germline V gene are SQVTM and ANQGSEA. Germline trimming cut 4 bases from V and 4 bases from J; bases unmatched to any gene: 8. The CDR3 length is 14 residues. In DNA form, the CDR3 reads TGCAGCGTTGGGGTACAGGGGGCTTTATACGAGCAGTACTTC. This encodes CSVGVQGALYEQYF.

This chain connects TRBV6-6 to TRBJ2-6; the D gene is possibly TRBD1 (5 bases). Trimming left V 4 bases short and J 4 bases short, with 11 bases between. This CDR3 contains 15 residues. Germline CDR1 is MNHNY and CDR2 is SVGAGI (reference sequence). The CDR3 sequence: CASSFVGVGANVLTF. The DNA for the CDR3 is TGTGCCAGCAGTTTTGTAGGGGTCGGGGCCAACGTCCTGACTTTC.

V is TRBV2 and J is TRBJ1-2, with 8 bases matching TRBD1. The CDR3 is 11 amino acids. Losses at the gene ends were 6 bases for V and 8 bases for J; bases not matched to a gene: 2. CDR1 is SNHLY, CDR2 FYNNEI, per germline. The CDR3 DNA is TGTGCCAGCAGGCAGGGGGCCGGCTACACCTTC. The encoded protein is CASRQGAGYTF. The full variable domain, rest sourced from reference TRBV2 and TRBJ1-2, is EPEVTQTPSHQVTQMGQEVILRCVPISNHLYFYWYRQILGQKVEFLVSFYNNEISEKSEIFDDQFSVERPDGSNFTLKIRSTKLEDSAMYFCASRQGAGYTFGSGTRLTVV.

The rearrangement links TRBV28 to TRBJ2-3, with 9 positions matching TRBD2. This CDR3 contains 16 residues. The germline V gene encodes CDR1 MDHEN and CDR2 SYDVKM. The J segment lost 4 bases and the V segment lost 10 bases, leaving 15 bases of the junction unmatched. CDR3 nucleotides: TGTGCCACCGACTACGTGGCGGGAGGGCCTCCAGATACGCAGTATTTT. Amino acids: CATDYVAGGPPDTQYF.

This rearrangement joins TRBV6-6 to TRBJ2-3; 14 positions agree with TRBD2. Germline assignment: CDR1 MNHNY and CDR2 SVGAGI (reference sequence). The junction had 4 bases not matched to a gene; V was cut back by 5 bases and J by 6 bases. The CDR3 covers 15 residues. This CDR3 is CASSRLAGGVDTQYF. CDR3 DNA sequence: TGTGCCAGCAGTCGACTAGCGGGGGGGGTGGATACGCAGTATTTT.

This clone was observed a handful of times. V gene TRBV19 combines with J gene TRBJ1-1; a possible D gene is TRBD1 (5 bases). This CDR3 region has 14 residues. V dropped 4 bases and J dropped 3 bases, with 12 bases sitting between them. CDR1 and CDR2 (germline): LNHDA, SQIVND (reference sequence). The DNA of the CDR3 is TGTGCCAGTAGTAACCAGGGTTCTGACACTGAAGCTTTCTTT. Translation: CASSNQGSDTEAFF.